This T cell receptor beta chain was identified in a study of T cells in Graves' hyperthyroidism and ophthalmopathy. Study context: Peripheral blood was taken when the disease was first diagnosed, before any treatment began. Study-wide results and caveats: In the blood, most expanded thyroid clonotypes above 0.001 appeared as well.

The V gene end was trimmed by 1 base and the J gene end by 2 bases; junction bases not matched to a gene: 3. CDR1 is SGHTA, CDR2 FQGNSA, per germline. This CDR3 spans 17 amino acids. The table lists this clonotype with many counts. Antigen unknown. Regions amplified from RNA transcripts were the TCR beta CDR3 regions. HTBI primers drove first-round RT-PCR of the TCR CDR3. MiXCR, run by TCRdb on the multiplex PCR reads, gives a single entry per CDR3 protein. In the table there are more than 95,000 distinct CDR3 sequences, 47% of which are singletons. The genes are TRBV7-2 and TRBJ2-1; TRBD2 aligns across 12 bases. The sample consisted of blood. This TCR derives from a man in his forties or fifties with Graves' hyperthyroidism. CDR3 protein: CASSLDGLAGPYNEQFF. In nucleotides, the CDR3 is TGTGCCAGCAGCTTAGATGGACTAGCGGGGCCCTACAATGAGCAGTTCTTC.